The 17 T cell receptor beta chains presented below share a single source sample, sequenced in a study of shared clonotypes between healthy human individuals. Only in-frame clones appear in the TCRdb table, and some are missing; sequencing was by immunoSEQ multiplex PCR. The sample holds about half a million clones, approximately 71% seen once. The specimen sequenced was PBMCs. The receptors shown here come from a woman aged 40 to 49 in good health. Some clones in this sample may be carry-over from other donors' samples.

This clone has at least ten counts. This chain connects TRBV7-2 to TRBJ2-1; D is possibly TRBD2 (7 bases). Germline lookup yields CDR1 SGHTA and CDR2 FQGNSA. The CDR3 is 13 amino acids. Trimming took 5 bases from V and 6 from J, leaving 11 bases between them. This CDR3 is CASSPRGGNEQFF. In nucleotides, the CDR3 is TGTGCCAGCAGCCCAAGGGGGGGCAATGAGCAGTTCTTC.

This clone was seen a few times. The V gene is TRBV7-2, the J gene TRBJ2-1, with 13 bases aligning to TRBD2. The CDR3 length is 17 residues. From germline, CDR1 is SGHTA and CDR2 FQGNSA. V dropped 5 bases and J dropped 4; count of bases not matched to a gene: 8. The CDR3 sequence: CASSPGRTSGGYNEQFF. The DNA of the CDR3 is TGTGCCAGCAGCCCGGGACGGACTAGCGGGGGTTACAATGAGCAGTTCTTC. Looking up the rest from reference TRBV7-2 and TRBJ2-1 gives the full variable domain: GAGVSQSPSNKVTEKGKDVELRCDPISGHTALYWYRQSLGQGLEFLIYFQGNSAPDKSGLPSDRFSAERTGGSVSTLTIQRTQQEDSAVYLCASSPGRTSGGYNEQFFGPGTRLTVL.

This clone was detected many times. The chain recombines TRBV5-1 with TRBJ2-7; 7 bases agree with TRBD1. This CDR3 is built from 15 residues. The junction had 7 bases not matched to a gene; V was cut back by 4 bases and J by 0 bases. Germline V CDR1 and CDR2: SGHRS, YFSETQ. Here the CDR3 DNA reads TGCGCCAGCAGCCATCGGGACAGTAGCTCCTACGAGCAGTACTTC. It is translated as CASSHRDSSSYEQYF. The whole variable domain, filled in from reference TRBV5-1 and TRBJ2-7, reads KAGVTQTPRYLIKTRGQQVTLSCSPISGHRSVSWYQQTPGQGLQFLFEYFSETQRNKGNFPGRFSGRQFSNSRSEMNVSTLELGDSALYLCASSHRDSSSYEQYFGPGTRLTVT.

The CDR3 nucleotides read TGTGCCAGCAGTTTATCCCGGCACACGTCGTTCTTC. This gives the protein CASSLSRHTSFF. The chain links TRBV28 to TRBJ2-1; the D is unclear. Germline lookup yields CDR1 MDHEN and CDR2 SYDVKM. V was pared by 1 base and J by 15 bases, with 13 bases between. The CDR3 is 12 residues long.

This clone has ten or more counts. The sample has other DNA sequences that encode this CDR3 too. The chain joins TRBV15 to TRBJ1-2; D not certain. The germline V gene has CDR1 LNHNV and CDR2 YYDKDF (reference sequence). Trimming cost V 1 base and J 7 bases, with 10 bases left between them. CDR3 length: 13 amino acids. CDR3 nucleotides: TGTGCCACCAGCAGAGGCCCTCTAGGTGGCTACACCTTC. It yields the protein CATSRGPLGGYTF. Full variable domain (rest looked up from reference TRBV15 and TRBJ1-2): DAMVIQNPRYQVTQFGKPVTLSCSQTLNHNVMYWYQQKSSQAPKLLFHYYDKDFNNEADTPDNFQSRRPNTSFCFLDIRSPGLGDTAMYLCATSRGPLGGYTFGSGTRLTVV.

As regards this clone: A much bigger clone sits one base away, suggesting this may be a read error. The rearrangement links TRBV4-3 to TRBJ2-5, with TRBD2 as a possible D gene (6 bases). Per the germline V gene, CDR1 is LGHNA and CDR2 is YSLEER. This CDR3 region has 14 residues. The chain's CDR3 is CASSQDGEVKTQHF. In nucleotides, the CDR3 is TGCGCCAGCAGCCAAGATGGGGAGGTAAAGACCCAGCACTTC.

The V and J genes are TRBV5-5 and TRBJ2-7; the D gene is possibly TRBD2 (5 bases). The germline V gene has CDR1 SGHKS and CDR2 YYEKEE (reference sequence). The germline V and J ends were trimmed by 0 bases and 0 bases, with 7 bases remaining between them. There are 14 residues in the CDR3. CDR3 protein: CASSLETISYEQYF. CDR3 nucleotides: TGTGCCAGCAGCTTGGAGACTATCTCCTACGAGCAGTACTTC.

As for this clone: A far more abundant clone sits one base away, making this likely a read error. This chain links TRBV4-2 with TRBJ2-6; TRBD2 matches at 9 bases. This CDR3 has 16 residues. CDR1 is LGHNA and CDR2 is YNFKEQ in the germline V gene. In DNA, the CDR3 is TGTGCCAGCGTAGCGGGAGACTTTTCTGGGGCCAACATCCTGACTTTC. Amino acids: CASVAGDFSGANILTF.

The chain couples TRBV7-7 to TRBJ2-5; TRBD1 agrees at 8 bases. Germline V gene sequence: CDR1 SSHAT, CDR2 FNYEAQ (reference sequence). With V trimmed by 1 base and J by 4 bases, 11 bases remained unmatched. This CDR3 is built from 17 residues. The DNA for the CDR3 is TGTGCCAGCAGCTTAGTCCCAGGGGGCGGGGAAGGAGAGACCCAGTACTTC. Protein sequence: CASSLVPGGGEGETQYF.

This clone was seen once. The chain couples TRBV5-1 to TRBJ2-5; perhaps TRBD2 as D (6 bases). The CDR3 has 13 residues. V was clipped by 4 bases and J by 5 bases, with 12 bases between them. Germline lookup yields CDR1 SGHRS and CDR2 YFSETQ. The CDR3: CASSPGERETQYF. The CDR3, as DNA: TGCGCCAGCAGCCCGGGAGAACGGGAGACCCAGTACTTC.

The CDR3 DNA sequence: TGTGCCAGCAGCATGGGGACAGGTGGCTACGAGCAGTACTTC. Protein sequence: CASSMGTGGYEQYF. The chain couples TRBV9 to TRBJ2-7, with 8 bases matching TRBD1. V was clipped by 4 bases and J by 3 bases; unmatched bases: 6. Germline CDR1 and CDR2: SGDLS and YYNGEE. CDR3 length: 14 residues.

This sequence joins TRBV21-1 and TRBJ2-7. TRBV21-1 is annotated as a pseudogene. This CDR3 spans 18 amino acids. This CDR3 is CASRTPGAGSDARHEQYF. Written as DNA, the CDR3 is TGTGCCAGCAGAACCCCGGGGGCAGGGAGCGACGCTCGCCACGAGCAGTACTTC.

DNA for the CDR3: TGTGCCAGCAGCTCTACCACTATGCAGACCCAGTACTTC. Amino acid sequence: CASSSTTMQTQYF. V usage is TRBV11-2 and J usage is TRBJ2-5; D remains unclear. This CDR3 has 13 amino acids. The germline CDR1 and CDR2 sequences are SGHAT and FQNNGV. Trimming pared 4 bases from V and 6 bases from J, leaving 12 bases between.

The rearrangement uses TRBV28 and TRBJ2-3; D remains unclear. The V end lost 3 bases, the J end lost 0 bases, and 7 bases lay between the germline ends. The germline V gene has CDR1 MDHEN and CDR2 SYDVKM. This CDR3 spans 14 amino acids. For the CDR3, the DNA is TGTGCCAGCAGTTTCGGCGTCAGCACAGATACGCAGTATTTT. Its translation: CASSFGVSTDTQYF.

This sequence joins TRBV5-8 and TRBJ1-2; TRBD1 matches 7 bases. CDR1 is SGHTS, CDR2 YDEGEE, per germline. The CDR3 has 14 amino acids. Trimming took 6 bases from V and 5 from J; bases not matched to a gene: 10. The CDR3 DNA reads as TGTGCCAGCAATCCCCGGACAGGATTATATGGCTACACCTTC. This codes for CASNPRTGLYGYTF.

The rearrangement joins TRBV18 to TRBJ2-5; a weak D match, TRBD1 (6 bases). The CDR3 runs 14 residues. The germline V and J ends were trimmed by 4 bases and 7 bases, with 16 bases remaining between them. Looked up from germline, CDR1 is KGHSH and CDR2 is LQKENI. DNA for the CDR3: TGTGCCAGCTCACTCGCACAGGGCCGCCGGACCCAGTACTTC. It codes for CASSLAQGRRTQYF. Full variable domain (rest looked up from reference TRBV18 and TRBJ2-5): NAGVMQNPRHLVRRRGQEARLRCSPMKGHSHVYWYRQLPEEGLKFMVYLQKENIIDESGMPKERFSAEFPKEGPSILRIQQVVRGDSAAYFCASSLAQGRRTQYFGPGTRLLVL.

Of note for this clone: A far more abundant clone sits one base away, making this likely a read error. This sample includes further DNA sequences coding for the same CDR3. V is TRBV6-6 and J is TRBJ1-1; D possibly corresponds to TRBD1 (5 bases). Trimming cost V 0 bases and J 8 bases, with 10 bases left between them. Per germline, CDR1 MNHNY and CDR2 SVGAGI (reference sequence). The CDR3 sequence is 13 residues long. CDR3 sequence: CASSYSGQGEAFF. CDR3 bases: TGTGCCAGCAGTTACTCCGGGCAGGGCGAAGCTTTCTTT.